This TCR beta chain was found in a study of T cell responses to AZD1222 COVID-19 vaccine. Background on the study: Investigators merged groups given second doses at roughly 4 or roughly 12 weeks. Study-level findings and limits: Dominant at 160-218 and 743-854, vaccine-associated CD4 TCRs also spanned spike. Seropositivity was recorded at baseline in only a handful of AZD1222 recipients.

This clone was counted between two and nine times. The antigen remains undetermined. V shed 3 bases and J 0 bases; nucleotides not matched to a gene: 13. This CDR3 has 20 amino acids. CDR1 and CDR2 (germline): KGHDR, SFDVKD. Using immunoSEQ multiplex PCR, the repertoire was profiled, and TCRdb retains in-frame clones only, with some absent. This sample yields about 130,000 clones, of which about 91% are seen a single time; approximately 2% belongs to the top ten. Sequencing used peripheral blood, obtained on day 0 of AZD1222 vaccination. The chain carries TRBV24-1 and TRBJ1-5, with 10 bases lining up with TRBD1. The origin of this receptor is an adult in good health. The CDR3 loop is CATSDPWTGGAEYSNQPQHF. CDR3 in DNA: TGTGCCACCAGTGATCCTTGGACAGGGGGGGCGGAATATAGCAATCAGCCCCAGCATTTT.